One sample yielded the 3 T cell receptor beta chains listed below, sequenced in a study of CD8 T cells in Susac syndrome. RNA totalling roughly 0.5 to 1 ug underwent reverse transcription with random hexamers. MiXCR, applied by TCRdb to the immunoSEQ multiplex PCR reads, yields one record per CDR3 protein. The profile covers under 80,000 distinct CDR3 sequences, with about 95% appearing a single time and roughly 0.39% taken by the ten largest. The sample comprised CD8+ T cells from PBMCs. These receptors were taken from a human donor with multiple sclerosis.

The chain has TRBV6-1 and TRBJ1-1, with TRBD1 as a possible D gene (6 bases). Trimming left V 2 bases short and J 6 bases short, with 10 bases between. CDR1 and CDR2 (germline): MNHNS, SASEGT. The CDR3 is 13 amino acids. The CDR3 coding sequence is TGTGCCAGCAGTGAAACAGGGAGCCCTGAAGCTTTCTTT. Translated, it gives CASSETGSPEAFF.

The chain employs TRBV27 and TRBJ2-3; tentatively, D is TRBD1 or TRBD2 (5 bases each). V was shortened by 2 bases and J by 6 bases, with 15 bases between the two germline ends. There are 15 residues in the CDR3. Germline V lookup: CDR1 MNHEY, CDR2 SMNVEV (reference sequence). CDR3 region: CASSLRRGDSDTQYF. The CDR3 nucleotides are TGTGCCAGCAGTTTACGTAGGGGAGACTCGGATACGCAGTATTTT.

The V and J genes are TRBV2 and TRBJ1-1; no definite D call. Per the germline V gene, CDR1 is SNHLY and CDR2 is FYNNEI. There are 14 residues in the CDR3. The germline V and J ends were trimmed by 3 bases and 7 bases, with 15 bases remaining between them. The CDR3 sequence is CASSEDRGPREAFF. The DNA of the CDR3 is TGTGCCAGCAGTGAGGACCGGGGTCCTCGTGAAGCTTTCTTT.